This T cell receptor beta chain was sequenced during a study of blood T cell repertoires in COVID-19. Study-wide context: The analysed material was cDNA or gDNA that came from T cells, B-cell-depleted T cells, or PBMCs.

Produced via immunoSEQ multiplex PCR; TCRdb's table is partial and in-frame only. The sample has roughly 300,000 clones, about 87% seen once; the top ten hold under 5.5%. The germline V gene encodes CDR1 KGHSH and CDR2 LQKENI. Losses at the gene ends were 4 bases for V and 8 bases for J; bases not matched to a gene: 10. This CDR3 has 14 amino acids. This receptor was obtained from a woman younger than 45 who had recovered from COVID-19. The chain recombines TRBV18 with TRBJ1-2, with TRBD1 identical over 7 bases. The sequencing sample was made of PBMCs or T cells enriched from blood (not recorded which). The CDR3 DNA reads TGTGCCAGCTCACTTCAGGGGGACCCCAGCGGCTACACCTTC. This translates into CASSLQGDPSGYTF.